The clone carrying this T cell receptor (beta chain) was found a few times. This record comes from a study of blood T cells in healthy people across ages. Study overall: Capturing about one barcoded beta molecule per two T cells was achieved by template switching.

Every participating donor contributed approximately 10 milliliters of peripheral blood through a draw. The CDR3 covers 14 residues. V was pared by 6 bases and J by 11 bases, with 13 bases of the junction left unmatched. Then a second PCR, running about 6 to 11 cycles, was carried out with a sample-barcoded 5' primer and a J-beta primer mix. Template switching added a 12-random-nucleotide identifier to every cDNA molecule. MiXCR was run by TCRdb on the 5' RACE reads, yielding one entry per CDR3 protein. The sample lists approximately 690,000 distinct CDR3 sequences; around 41% were seen once. The source is an older man in good health. Sequenced input: blood. The chain is built from TRBV12-3 or TRBV12-4 and TRBJ2-4; 7 nucleotides agree with TRBD1. CDR3 bases: TGTGCCAGCAGACCCGGACAGGTCTCGGGGCTTCAGTACTTC. This translates into CASRPGQVSGLQYF.